Reported below is one T cell receptor beta chain. This clonotype was detected ten times or more. Its binding antigen is unknown. No much larger clone is present one base from it, and per-base qualities are unavailable. The sample comes from a study of tumor and adjacent non-tumor tissue in lung cancer (dated by TCRdb to the late 2010s). About the full investigation: Patients with adenocarcinoma (12), squamous cell carcinoma (2) and small cell lung cancer (1) were included in the cohort. The approximately 15 enrolled patients, of whom around 10 were men and 5 were women, were aged about 30 to 80 years and were diagnosed with TNM stage I to III disease. A total of roughly 130 million productive TCRbeta reads were generated by sequencing, corresponding to an average of around 3.8 million reads per sample. The study compared bulk TCRbeta repertoires from lung tumor tissue and matched distant non-tumor lung tissue of some 14 lung cancer patients. For each patient, one tumor sample and one normal lung sample were taken, giving around 31 paired specimens that underwent TCRbeta CDR3 sequencing. What the study reported, not specific to this receptor: Significantly higher TCR diversity (inverse Simpson) was observed in tumor tissue than in normal lung tissue (approximately 430 vs 150, P = 0.0075, Mann-Whitney U test). A significantly larger cumulative share of the repertoire was made up by the top 100 clones in normal lung than in tumor tissue. The methods do not name the sequencing platform or mention unique molecular identifiers. TCR diversity was significantly higher in younger patients, and higher tumor TCR diversity was associated with shorter overall and disease-free survival. Only 15 patients were included in the cohort, and the need for larger samples and more detailed clinical data was noted by the authors. Because peripheral blood was not sequenced, blood TCRbeta repertoires in the lung cancer patients of the study were not examined.

The library was made by multiplex PCR. Sequencing used an Illumina HiSeq 2500. Following protocols modified from ARM-PCR, the researchers constructed TCRbeta libraries through three rounds of nested PCR with primers (Table S4). Before sequencing, PCR products of 200-500 bp were cut from the gel and purified using the QIAquick gel extraction kit. The published analysis was carried out like this. Trimmomatic was used to clean the reads, FLASH merged the cleaned reads into complete CDR3 sequences, and MiTCR assigned the sequences to V(D)J germline segments. Clonal diversity was computed as the inverse Simpson's index with VDJtools. Productive reads were defined as in-frame sequences without a premature stop codon. Clones were called with MiXCR by TCRdb after fastp trimmed the public reads at Q25, and only in-frame beta chains were retained. Under each unique CDR3 protein, matching rows form one entry showing the most common genes and DNA. TCRdb's processing, not the authors', yielded these V and J calls. The table for this sample lists around 200,000 distinct CDR3 sequences; 70% to 75% of them were counted only once. The ten top clones hold approximately 25% of the sample.

RNA was isolated from bulk, unsorted tissue, and RNA quality was assessed with a NanoDrop ND-1000 and an Agilent 2100. The donors were newly diagnosed lung cancer patients admitted for thoracic surgery in China from August to November 2014 who had not received prior chemotherapy. The study excluded patients who had received radiotherapy or chemotherapy before or who had another cancer at the same time. Surgical tissue pieces of about 1-2.3 cm3 were preserved in RNAlater solution and were kept at -80 degrees C until use. The sequenced sample was lung tumor tissue. The TCR comes from a man aged 55 to 70 with non-small cell lung cancer.

In nucleotide form, the sequence is TGTGCCAGCAGTAGTACTAGAGGGAGCTCCTACAATGAGCAGTTCTTC. Translation gives CASSSTRGSSYNEQFF. The chain is encoded by TRBV6-5 joined to TRBJ2-1; the D gene is perhaps TRBD2, from 5 matching bases. At the junction V is shortened by 5 bases and J by 0 bases, with 14 bases in between. CDR1 MNHEY and CDR2 SVGAGI are derived from the germline V gene. From the cysteine up to the phenylalanine, the CDR3 has a length of 16 residues. Kept here is only the CDR3 DNA, which spans 48 bases and is read in frame from base 1.